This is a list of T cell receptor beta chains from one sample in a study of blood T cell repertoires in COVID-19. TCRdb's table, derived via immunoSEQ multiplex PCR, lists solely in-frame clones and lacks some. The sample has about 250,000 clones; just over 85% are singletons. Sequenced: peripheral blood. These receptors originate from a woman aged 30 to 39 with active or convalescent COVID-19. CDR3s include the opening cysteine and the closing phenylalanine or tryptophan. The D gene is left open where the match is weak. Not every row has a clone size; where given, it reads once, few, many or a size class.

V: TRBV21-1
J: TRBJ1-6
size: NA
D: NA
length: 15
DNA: TGTGCCAGCAGCAAAGAGCGCAGGGTTAATTCACCCCTCCACTTT
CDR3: CASSKERRVNSPLHF

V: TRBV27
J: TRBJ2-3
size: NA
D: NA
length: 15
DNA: TGTGCCAGCAGTTTAGGGCGGACTAGCACAGATACGCAGTATTTT
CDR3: CASSLGRTSTDTQYF

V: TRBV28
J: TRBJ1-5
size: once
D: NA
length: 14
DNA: TGTGCCAGCAACACCCCAGCGGGCGCGCAGCCCCAGCATTTT
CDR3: CASNTPAGAQPQHF

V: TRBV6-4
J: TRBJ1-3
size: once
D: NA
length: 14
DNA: TGTGCCACCTGGAGGCTGGTAACTGGAAACACCATATATTTT
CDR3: CATWRLVTGNTIYF

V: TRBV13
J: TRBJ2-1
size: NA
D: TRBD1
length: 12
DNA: TGTGCCAGCAGCAAAGGGGGCCTTGAGCAGTTCTTC
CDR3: CASSKGGLEQFF

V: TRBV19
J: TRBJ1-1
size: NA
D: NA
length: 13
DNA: TGTGCCAGTAGTATCCCAGGACAGATTGAAGCTTTCTTT
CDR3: CASSIPGQIEAFF

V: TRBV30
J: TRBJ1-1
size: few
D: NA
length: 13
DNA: TGTGCCTGGAGTCCGGGACAGAACACTGAAGCTTTCTTT
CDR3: CAWSPGQNTEAFF

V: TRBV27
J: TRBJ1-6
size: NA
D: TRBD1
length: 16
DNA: TGTGCCAGCAGTTTTTCTGGGGACAGGTTGAATTCACCCCTCCACTTT
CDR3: CASSFSGDRLNSPLHF

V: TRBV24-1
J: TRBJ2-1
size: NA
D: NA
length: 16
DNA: TGTGCCACCAGTGCCCGACAGACGGAAACCTACAATGAGCAGTTCTTC
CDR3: CATSARQTETYNEQFF

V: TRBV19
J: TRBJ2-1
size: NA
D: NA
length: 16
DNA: TGTGCCAGTAGTCTTTGGCGGGGGCCGTCCTACAATGAGCAGTTCTTC
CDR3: CASSLWRGPSYNEQFF

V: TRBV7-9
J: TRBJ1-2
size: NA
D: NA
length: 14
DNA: TGTGCCAGCAGCTTAGTTGGGACAAACTATGGCTACACCTTC
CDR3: CASSLVGTNYGYTF

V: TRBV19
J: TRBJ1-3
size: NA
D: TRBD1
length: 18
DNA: TGTGCCTGCTCTGACGGGACAGGCGCCCTATTCTCTGGAAACACCATATATTTT
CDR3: CACSDGTGALFSGNTIYF

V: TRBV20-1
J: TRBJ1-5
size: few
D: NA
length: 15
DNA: TGCAGTGCTAGTCGGGGGACGGATAGCAATCAGCCCCAGCATTTT
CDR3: CSASRGTDSNQPQHF

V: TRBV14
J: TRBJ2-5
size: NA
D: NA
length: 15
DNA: TGTGCCAGCAGCCAAGTTGGGGTAAAGGGGGAGACCCAGTACTTC
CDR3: CASSQVGVKGETQYF

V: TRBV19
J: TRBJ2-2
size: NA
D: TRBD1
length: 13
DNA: TGTGCCAGTCGGACAGGGTACACCGGGGAGCTGTTTTTT
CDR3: CASRTGYTGELFF

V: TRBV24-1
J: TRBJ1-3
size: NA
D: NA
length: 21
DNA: TGTGCCACCAGTGGCGCACCTCTTTCGGGGGAGGGGAAGGGTGGAGGAAACACCATATATTTT
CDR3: CATSGAPLSGEGKGGGNTIYF

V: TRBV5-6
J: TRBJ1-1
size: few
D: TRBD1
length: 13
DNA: TGTGCCAGTCACCTTACAGGGGGCACTGAAGCTTTCTTT
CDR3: CASHLTGGTEAFF

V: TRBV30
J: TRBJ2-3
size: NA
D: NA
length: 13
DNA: TGTGCCTGGAGAGGCGGGGGCCTAGATACGCAGTATTTT
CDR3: CAWRGGGLDTQYF

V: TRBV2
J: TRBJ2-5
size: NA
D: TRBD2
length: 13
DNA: TGTGCCAGCGGGCGGGGGGCCCAAGAGACCCAGTACTTC
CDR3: CASGRGAQETQYF

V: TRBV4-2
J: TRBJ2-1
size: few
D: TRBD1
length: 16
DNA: TGTGCCAGCAGCCAACAGGGACAGGGGGCTGGGAATGAGCAGTTCTTC
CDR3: CASSQQGQGAGNEQFF

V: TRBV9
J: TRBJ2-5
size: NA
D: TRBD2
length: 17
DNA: TGTGCCAGCAGCACGCGAAGACTAGCGGGGGAAGGGGAGACCCAGTACTTC
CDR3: CASSTRRLAGEGETQYF

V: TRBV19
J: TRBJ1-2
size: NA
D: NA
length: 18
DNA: TGTGCCAGCAACGCCCGTAGACAACAGGGTATACTTAACTATGGCTACACCTTC
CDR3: CASNARRQQGILNYGYTF

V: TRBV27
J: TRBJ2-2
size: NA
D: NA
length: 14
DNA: TGTGCCAGCAGTAAGGAAGGAGGCACCGGGGAGCTGTTTTTT
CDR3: CASSKEGGTGELFF

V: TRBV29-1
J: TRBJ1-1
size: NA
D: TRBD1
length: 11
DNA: TGCAGCGTTGTAGGACAGGGTAGGGCTTTCTTT
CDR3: CSVVGQGRAFF

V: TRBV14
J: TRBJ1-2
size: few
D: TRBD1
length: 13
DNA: TGTGCCAGCAGCCAAGTTACAGGGGGAGGCTACACCTTC
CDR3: CASSQVTGGGYTF

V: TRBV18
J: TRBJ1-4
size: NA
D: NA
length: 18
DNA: TGTGCCAGCTCCTACCAACGACAGGAAGACTCAACTAATGAAAAACTGTTTTTT
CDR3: CASSYQRQEDSTNEKLFF

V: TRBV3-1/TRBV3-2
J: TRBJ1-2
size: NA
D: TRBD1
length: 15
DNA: TGTGCCAGCGCGATACAGGGGGCGTTAGTTGCTGGCTACACCTTC
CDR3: CASAIQGALVAGYTF

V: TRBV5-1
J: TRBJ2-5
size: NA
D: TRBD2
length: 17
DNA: TGCGCCAGCAGCTTGGAGCCTAGCGGGGGGTACCAAGAGACCCAGTACTTC
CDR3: CASSLEPSGGYQETQYF

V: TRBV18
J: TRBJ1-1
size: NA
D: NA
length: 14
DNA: TGTGCCAGCTCACCATCCCGAGGAAACACTGAAGCTTTCTTT
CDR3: CASSPSRGNTEAFF

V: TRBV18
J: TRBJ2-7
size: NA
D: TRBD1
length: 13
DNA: TGTGCCAGCACGGGGGCAGGGGGCACCGAGCAGTACTTC
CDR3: CASTGAGGTEQYF

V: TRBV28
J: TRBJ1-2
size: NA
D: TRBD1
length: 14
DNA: TGTGCCAGCACCGTGACAGGGGGCGCGGGAGGCTACACCTTC
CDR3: CASTVTGGAGGYTF